This TCR beta chain is from a study of persistence of HIV-infected CD4 T cells. Cells were stimulated nonspecifically with anti-CD3/anti-CD28 magnetic beads. Sorting selected CD4+ T cells upregulating both CD40 ligand and CD69. Suppressive ART was started during chronic HIV-1 infection in these adults. Anti-CD28/CD49d costimulation, CD40-blocking antibody and enfuvirtide were given to CD8-depleted PBMCs for 18 hours. This clone was counted once. As yet, its antigen is unknown. Trimming shortened V by 9 bases and J by 0 bases, and 11 bases separated the two germline ends. The germline gives CDR1 LNHDA, CDR2 SQIVND (reference sequence). This CDR3 has 13 amino acids. This was the immunoSEQ version 4 assay in survey mode. Clones were sequenced by immunoSEQ multiplex PCR, and TCRdb holds only the in-frame ones, with some missing. The sample carries 40,000 to 45,000 clones, approximately 91% recorded once.

The study's findings and limits: TCR oligoclonality correlated with proviral oligoclonality in the same sorted populations.

The sequence was obtained from an adult man with HIV who was CMV-seropositive. V gene TRBV19 combines with J gene TRBJ1-1, with a weak D call TRBD1 (5 bases). The source material was CD4+ T cells sorted from PBMCs after approximately 19-hour stimulation, sampled from a patient who received antiretroviral therapy. CDR3: CASSGLMNTEAFF. As DNA, the CDR3 is TGTGCCAGCTCAGGGCTAATGAACACTGAAGCTTTCTTT.